This TCR beta chain stems from a study of patients and donors after allogeneic stem cell transplantation. Per the germline V gene, CDR1 is MDHEN and CDR2 is SYDVKM. The trim removed 4 bases at V and 6 bases at J, leaving 8 bases unmatched. The length of the CDR3 is 16 residues. TCRdb itself ran the RT-PCR reads through MiXCR, one entry per CDR3 protein. Among 15,000 to 20,000 distinct CDR3 sequences listed, less than 5% were seen once. This clonotype was observed at least ten times. Sequencing input: blood, either unsorted or a sorted T cell fraction (not recorded which). The sequence came from a human donor who was either an allogeneic HSCT recipient or a stem cell or donor lymphocyte infusion donor (not recorded which). It is not recorded whose cells these are; they may come from a transplant donor. V is TRBV28 and J is TRBJ1-3; 11 bases fit TRBD1. CDR3 region: CASSSGTGGRENTIYF. CDR3 coding DNA: TGTGCCAGCAGTTCCGGGACAGGGGGTCGGGAAAACACCATATATTTT.